The next 2 T cell receptor beta chains were all read from a single sample in a study of blood T cell repertoires in COVID-19 (dated by TCRdb to the early 2020s). The method behind the library was the immunoSEQ multiplex PCR assay. As stored in TCRdb, this immuneACCESS dataset retains in-frame rearrangements with V and J assigned. A fraction of the clones does not appear; measured against another copy, unresolved V genes explain less than half of the discrepancy, and the remainder lacks a known reason. This sample holds about 400,000 clones; around 87% were observed only once. 2.5% to 3.5% of the sample is taken by the ten largest. The sequencing input was peripheral blood. The receptors come from a human donor in a cohort sampled during active COVID-19.

The V gene is TRBV18, the J gene TRBJ2-5, with a possible D match to TRBD2 (5 bases). The CDR3 totals 14 residues. The germline V gene has CDR1 KGHSH and CDR2 LQKENI. The V end lost 6 bases, the J end lost 2 bases, and 13 bases lay between the germline ends. The CDR3 protein is CASSPPRGQETQYF. The CDR3 DNA follows: TGTGCCAGCTCCCCCCCTCGCGGGCAAGAGACCCAGTACTTC.

The rearrangement uses TRBV6-2 or TRBV6-3 and TRBJ1-1, with D possibly being TRBD1 (5 bases). Germline loops: CDR1 MNHEY, CDR2 SVGEGT. The CDR3 is made up of 14 amino acids. V shed 4 bases and J shed 0 bases, with 9 bases lying between them. The CDR3 DNA sequence: TGTGCCAGCAGTTCGACAGAACTGAACACTGAAGCTTTCTTT. Its protein is CASSSTELNTEAFF.